This entry features one TCR beta chain sequence. Its binding antigen is unknown. No much larger clonotype is one base removed from it; base qualities were not supplied. The data stem from a study of blood T cell repertoires in COVID-19 (dated by TCRdb to between 2020 and 2021). Notes on the research overall: Samples covering the acute and convalescent phases of COVID-19 were provided by collaborators in the United States, Italy and Spain. The repertoires were released in a freely available public database intended as a resource for research on the immune response to SARS-CoV-2. The dataset comprised deeply sampled blood TCRbeta repertoires from subjects exposed to, actively infected with, or recovered from COVID-19. Samples came from the ongoing ImmuneRACE study (first 160 participants) plus 1,254 subjects from 6 global collaborators. Where available, HLA class I and class II types were taken from metadata supplied by the sample provider and were not determined by assay-based typing. A de-identified subject ID, COVID-19 status, age in years and sex were almost always included in the sample metadata. The prospective study material was composed of cDNA or gDNA derived from T cells, B-cell-depleted T cells, or PBMCs.

General findings and caveats noted by the study authors: Clinical and demographic metadata were provided uncurated, with the amount varying by source and participant.

Each collaborating institution followed its own protocols to collect whole blood in K2EDTA tubes. For TCRbeta analysis, collaborators shipped samples as frozen whole blood, isolated PBMCs, or DNA extracted from either of those sample types. TCRbeta CDR3 regions were amplified from genomic DNA by means of the immunoSEQ Assay, a bias-controlled multiplex PCR. Per the source publication's procedure: Nucleated cell counts per sample were estimated from amplification of reference gene primers within the assay. Sequence reads were collapsed and filtered to measure the absolute abundance of every unique TCRbeta CDR3 rearrangement. For each sample, productive Simpson clonality was calculated as the square root of Simpson's diversity index across productive rearrangements. The source is immuneACCESS, and TCRdb retained only in-frame sequences with V and J called. Part of the clones is not carried over; for the studies checked, unresolved V genes explain less than half of this, and the remainder is unexplained. V, J and clone size reflect that table, while D and trimming were determined from the DNA. The sample yields about 80,000 clones; roughly 85% were counted once. The ten largest clonotypes hold 4.9% of the sample.

The CDR3 starts with the cysteine, ends with the phenylalanine, and has 16 residues. The retained sequence is limited to the CDR3, 48 bases, with the frame set at the first base. The germline V gene supplies CDR1 SGHRS and CDR2 YFSETQ. Germline trimming amounts to 0 bases on V and 0 bases on J, with 4 as the count of junction bases outside the gene matches. Sequenced input: peripheral blood. The sequence derives from a woman of 80 years or more with active or convalescent COVID-19. Here the chain combines TRBV5-1 and TRBJ2-7; the junction holds 9 bases that match TRBD1. This receptor has the CDR3 CASSLGGQGFSYEQYF. At the DNA level, the sequence is TGCGCCAGCAGCTTGGGAGGACAGGGGTTCTCCTACGAGCAGTACTTC.